This is a list of T cell receptor beta chains from one sample in a study of T cell responses to AZD1222 COVID-19 vaccine. Data came from immunoSEQ multiplex PCR; TCRdb stores just in-frame clones and leaves some out. Among roughly 97,000 clones listed, around nine tenths were seen once. The starting material was peripheral blood, obtained 28 days after the second dose of the MenACWY control vaccine. Every receptor here comes from an adult who received the MenACWY meningococcal vaccine as a control. Both conserved end residues are part of each CDR3. The order of the fields is J gene, D gene, clone size, V gene, CDR3 DNA, CDR3 protein. D genes are given only for firm matches. Size values are once, few and many counts, or a class for expanded clones, and some rows have none.

j_gene: TRBJ2-1; d_gene: .; abundance: .; v_gene: TRBV7-3; CDR3nt: TGTGCCAGCAGCTCTGTCATGGGATCCTACAATGAGCAGTTCTTC; CDR3aa: CASSSVMGSYNEQFF
j_gene: TRBJ1-5; d_gene: .; abundance: .; v_gene: TRBV28; CDR3nt: TGTGCCAGCAATCCCCGAGGGAGGGGCTTCAATCAGCCCCAGCATTTT; CDR3aa: CASNPRGRGFNQPQHF
j_gene: TRBJ2-2; d_gene: TRBD1; abundance: .; v_gene: TRBV5-4; CDR3nt: TGTGCCAGCAGCTTGAGTTTCGCCCCAGGGGGCCGCGGGGAGCTGTTTTTT; CDR3aa: CASSLSFAPGGRGELFF
j_gene: TRBJ2-3; d_gene: TRBD2; abundance: .; v_gene: TRBV15; CDR3nt: TGTGCCACCAGCAGATCCGTACTAGCGGGAAGCACAGATACGCAGTATTTT; CDR3aa: CATSRSVLAGSTDTQYF
j_gene: TRBJ1-5; d_gene: .; abundance: .; v_gene: TRBV24-1; CDR3nt: TGTGCCACCAGTGACCAGGTCCGGGGAGCTTTCAATCAGCCCCAGCATTTT; CDR3aa: CATSDQVRGAFNQPQHF
j_gene: TRBJ2-7; d_gene: .; abundance: .; v_gene: TRBV28; CDR3nt: TGTGCCAGCAGCAGGACTGTAGTTGCCTACGAGCAGTACTTC; CDR3aa: CASSRTVVAYEQYF
j_gene: TRBJ1-5; d_gene: .; abundance: .; v_gene: TRBV6-2/TRBV6-3; CDR3nt: TGTGCCAGCAGTTACTCAGAAAGGACGGGCAATCAGCCCCAGCATTTT; CDR3aa: CASSYSERTGNQPQHF
j_gene: TRBJ2-2; d_gene: TRBD1; abundance: .; v_gene: TRBV9; CDR3nt: TGTGCCAGCAGCGTAGAGGGGGCCACCGGGGAGCTGTTTTTT; CDR3aa: CASSVEGATGELFF
j_gene: TRBJ1-1; d_gene: .; abundance: .; v_gene: TRBV21-1; CDR3nt: TGTGCCAGCAGCCCGGCGGGGAGGACGAACACTGAAGCTTTCTTT; CDR3aa: CASSPAGRTNTEAFF
j_gene: TRBJ1-4; d_gene: TRBD1; abundance: few; v_gene: TRBV5-1; CDR3nt: TGCGCCAGCAGCTTGGACGGGACAGGGCTAGGAAAACTGTTTTTT; CDR3aa: CASSLDGTGLGKLFF
j_gene: TRBJ2-7; d_gene: .; abundance: .; v_gene: TRBV6-2/TRBV6-3; CDR3nt: TGTGCCAGCAGTTACCCCTTTCGCGGGGAGAGCTCCTACGAGCAGTACTTC; CDR3aa: CASSYPFRGESSYEQYF
j_gene: TRBJ2-1; d_gene: TRBD2; abundance: .; v_gene: TRBV28; CDR3nt: TGTGCCAGCAGGGCCGGTGAGCGGGGGGGCCTCAATGAGCAGTTCTTC; CDR3aa: CASRAGERGGLNEQFF
j_gene: TRBJ1-1; d_gene: .; abundance: .; v_gene: TRBV7-2; CDR3nt: TGTGCCAGCAGCTTAGGGGGAGGGGTGACTGAAGCTTTCTTT; CDR3aa: CASSLGGGVTEAFF
j_gene: TRBJ1-4; d_gene: TRBD1; abundance: .; v_gene: TRBV6-1; CDR3nt: TGTGCCAGCAGTGACCCAGGGGGAACTAATGAAAAACTGTTTTTT; CDR3aa: CASSDPGGTNEKLFF
j_gene: TRBJ2-7; d_gene: TRBD1; abundance: .; v_gene: TRBV11-2; CDR3nt: TGTGCCAGCAGCGGGACAGGGATCTACGAGCAGTACTTC; CDR3aa: CASSGTGIYEQYF
j_gene: TRBJ2-7; d_gene: .; abundance: .; v_gene: TRBV3-1/TRBV3-2; CDR3nt: TGTGCCAGCAGCCATAGTGCTGGAGGGTCTAACGAGCAGTACTTC; CDR3aa: CASSHSAGGSNEQYF
j_gene: TRBJ1-5; d_gene: .; abundance: .; v_gene: TRBV28; CDR3nt: TGTGCCAGCCTTTTAGGGGGGGGACCCAATCAGCCCCAGCATTTT; CDR3aa: CASLLGGGPNQPQHF